This entry features one T cell receptor beta chain sequence. The antigen remains undetermined. Separate cDNA molecules each had unique molecular identifiers attached to them. One entry per CDR3 protein results from TCRdb running MiXCR on the 5' RACE reads. Of under 45,000 distinct CDR3 sequences listed, roughly 7.9% were seen once; the top ten hold roughly an eighth. This sample was included in a study of early T cells in non-severe SARS-CoV-2 infection. Study overall: The study sequenced bulk RNA from unsorted whole blood, with chains unpaired.

Germline CDR1 reads SGHRS; CDR2 reads YFSETQ. Trimming took 4 bases from V and 3 from J; bases not matched to a gene: 11. The CDR3 is 16 amino acids. Findings and caveats of the study: Matching results from VDJdb favored anti-spike CD8 responses, leaving private and CD4 specificities undetected.

This TCR was recovered from an adult who was a healthcare worker with PCR-confirmed SARS-CoV-2 infection or an uninfected control (not recorded which). The chain links TRBV5-1 to TRBJ2-7; 9 nucleotides match TRBD2. This sample comprised whole blood, obtained at baseline. The CDR3 spells CASSRDSGGRVYEQYF. The CDR3 bases are TGCGCCAGCAGCAGAGATAGCGGGGGACGCGTCTACGAGCAGTACTTC.